This TCR beta chain appears in the sequencing data of a study of blood T cell repertoires in COVID-19. From germline, CDR1 is SNHLY and CDR2 FYNNEI. The length of the CDR3 is 15 residues. V lost 8 bases to trimming and J lost 6 bases; unmatched junction nucleotides: 13. Data came from immunoSEQ multiplex PCR; TCRdb stores just in-frame clones and leaves some out. The table includes 300,000 to 450,000 clones, more than 70% detected once. What was sequenced was PBMCs or T cells enriched from blood (not recorded which). The sequence was obtained from a man aged 35 to 55 in a cohort exposed to, infected with or recovered from COVID-19 (not recorded which). The J gene is TRBJ2-3, the V gene TRBV2, with 8 nucleotides matching TRBD2. This chain's CDR3 is CASGPAGVGSDTQYF. CDR3 sequence (DNA): TGTGCCAGCGGACCAGCGGGAGTTGGCTCGGATACGCAGTATTTT.